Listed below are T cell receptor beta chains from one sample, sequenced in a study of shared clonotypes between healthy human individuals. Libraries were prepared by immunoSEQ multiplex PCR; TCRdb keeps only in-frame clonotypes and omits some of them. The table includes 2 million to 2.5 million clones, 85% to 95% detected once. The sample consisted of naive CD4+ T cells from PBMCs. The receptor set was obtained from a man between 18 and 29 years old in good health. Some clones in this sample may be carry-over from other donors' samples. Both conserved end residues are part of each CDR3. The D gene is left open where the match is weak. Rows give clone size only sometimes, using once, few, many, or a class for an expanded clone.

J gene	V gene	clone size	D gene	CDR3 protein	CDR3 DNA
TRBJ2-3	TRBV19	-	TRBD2	CASKQTSGIQNTQYF	TGTGCCAGCAAGCAGACTAGCGGGATTCAGAATACGCAGTATTTT
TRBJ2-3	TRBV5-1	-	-	CASRVGQSTDTQYF	TGCGCCAGCAGAGTGGGACAAAGCACAGATACGCAGTATTTT
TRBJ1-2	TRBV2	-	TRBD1	CATALDRVDGYTF	TGTGCCACTGCCCTGGACAGGGTAGATGGCTACACCTTC
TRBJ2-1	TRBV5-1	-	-	CASSLPGQGSSRSSGDGYNEQFF	TGCGCCAGCAGCTTACCGGGACAGGGGTCGTCAAGGTCTAGCGGGGATGGGTACAATGAGCAGTTCTTC
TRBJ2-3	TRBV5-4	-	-	CASSLGGWASEDTQYF	TGTGCCAGCAGCTTGGGGGGGTGGGCTAGCGAGGATACGCAGTATTTT
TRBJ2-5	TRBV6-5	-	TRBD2	CASSPWTSGSMAQYF	TGTGCCAGCAGTCCTTGGACTAGCGGGAGTATGGCCCAGTACTTC
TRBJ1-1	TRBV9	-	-	CASSRALNTEAFF	TGTGCCAGCAGCCGGGCCTTGAACACTGAAGCTTTCTTT
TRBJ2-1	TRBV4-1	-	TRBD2	CASSQGASGSNRQFF	TGCGCCAGCAGCCAAGGTGCTAGCGGGAGTAATCGGCAGTTCTTC
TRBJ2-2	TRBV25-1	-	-	CASSEVGRTGELFF	TGTGCCAGCAGCGAAGTGGGGCGGACCGGGGAGCTGTTTTTT
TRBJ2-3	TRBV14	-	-	CASSQVSASTDTQYF	TGTGCCAGCAGCCAAGTTAGCGCGAGCACAGATACGCAGTATTTT
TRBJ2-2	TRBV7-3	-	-	CASSFSAASTGELFF	TGTGCCAGCAGCTTCTCCGCCGCCAGCACCGGGGAGCTGTTTTTT
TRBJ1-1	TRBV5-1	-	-	CASSRQAGGGTEAFF	TGCGCCAGCAGCCGACAGGCAGGTGGTGGCACTGAAGCTTTCTTT
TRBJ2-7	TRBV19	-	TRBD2	CASSLGLAVYEQYF	TGTGCCAGTAGTTTGGGACTAGCGGTCTACGAGCAGTACTTC
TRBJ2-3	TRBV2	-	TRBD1	CASSSRTGPDTQYF	TGTGCCAGCAGTTCCCGGACAGGGCCAGATACGCAGTATTTT
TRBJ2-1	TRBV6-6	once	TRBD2	CASRAPASGLNNEQFF	TGTGCCAGCAGAGCCCCGGCTAGCGGACTTAACAATGAGCAGTTCTTC
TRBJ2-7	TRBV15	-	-	CATHPGNRREVEQYF	TGTGCCACACACCCCGGGAACCGCCGTGAAGTGGAGCAGTACTTC
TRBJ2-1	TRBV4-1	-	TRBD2	CASSQQTSGPYNEQFF	TGCGCCAGCAGCCAACAAACTAGCGGGCCTTACAATGAGCAGTTCTTC
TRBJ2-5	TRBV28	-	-	CASSKVGVNIQETQYF	TGTGCCAGCAGCAAAGTGGGAGTAAACATTCAAGAGACCCAGTACTTC
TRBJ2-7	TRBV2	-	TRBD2	CASRGGRGSYEQYF	TGTGCCAGCAGGGGCGGGAGGGGCTCCTACGAGCAGTACTTC
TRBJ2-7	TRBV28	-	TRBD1	CARDRGSYEQYF	TGTGCCAGAGACAGGGGATCCTACGAGCAGTACTTC
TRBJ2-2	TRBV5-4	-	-	CASSLVGTGELFF	TGTGCCAGCAGCTTGGTCGGTACCGGGGAGCTGTTTTTT
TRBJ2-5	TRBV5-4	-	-	CASSLRQAFQETQYF	TGTGCCAGCAGCTTGCGACAGGCATTCCAAGAGACCCAGTACTTC
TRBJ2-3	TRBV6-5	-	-	CASRLYRTGDTQYF	TGTGCCAGCAGGCTATACAGAACCGGGGATACGCAGTATTTT
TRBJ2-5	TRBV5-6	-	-	CASSLNRETQYF	TGTGCCAGCAGCCTTAACCGGGAGACCCAGTACTTC
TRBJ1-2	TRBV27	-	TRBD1	CASSPWDRGYGYTF	TGTGCCAGCAGTCCATGGGACAGGGGGTATGGCTACACCTTC
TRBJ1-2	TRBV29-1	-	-	CSARGTDAGYTF	TGCAGCGCCCGAGGGACGGACGCGGGCTACACCTTC
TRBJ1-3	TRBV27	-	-	CASSLVSGNGNTIYF	TGTGCCAGCAGTTTAGTATCAGGGAATGGAAACACCATATATTTT
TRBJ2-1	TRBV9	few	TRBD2	CASSVAGGPYNEQFF	TGTGCCAGCAGCGTAGCGGGAGGACCCTACAATGAGCAGTTCTTC
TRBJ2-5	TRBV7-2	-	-	CASSLDRDRQETQYF	TGTGCCAGCAGCTTAGACAGGGACCGGCAAGAGACCCAGTACTTC
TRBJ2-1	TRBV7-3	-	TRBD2	CASSPASGNNEQFF	TGTGCCAGCAGCCCGGCTAGCGGGAACAATGAGCAGTTCTTC
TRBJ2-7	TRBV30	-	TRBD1	CAWRQGNSYEQYF	TGTGCCTGGAGACAGGGGAACTCCTACGAGCAGTACTTC
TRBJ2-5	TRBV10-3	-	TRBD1	CAISKTDRVYQETQYF	TGTGCCATCAGTAAAACGGACAGGGTGTACCAAGAGACCCAGTACTTC
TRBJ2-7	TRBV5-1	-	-	CASSLQDLSEQYF	TGCGCCAGCAGCTTGCAGGACCTTAGCGAGCAGTACTTC
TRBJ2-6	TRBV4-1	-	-	CASSQGRARGANVLTF	TGCGCCAGCAGCCAAGGCAGGGCAAGGGGGGCCAACGTCCTGACTTTC
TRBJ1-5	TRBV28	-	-	CASSLTPQGQPQHF	TGTGCCAGCAGTTTAACCCCCCAGGGTCAGCCCCAGCATTTT
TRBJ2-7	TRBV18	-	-	CASSPQSPATATYEQYF	TGTGCCAGCTCACCACAGTCGCCGGCCACAGCAACCTACGAGCAGTACTTC
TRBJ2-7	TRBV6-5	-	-	CASSLRAGPYEQYF	TGTGCCAGCAGTCTTAGAGCGGGCCCCTACGAGCAGTACTTC
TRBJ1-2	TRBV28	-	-	CASWALDYGYTF	TGTGCCAGCTGGGCTTTGGACTATGGCTACACCTTC
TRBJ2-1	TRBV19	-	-	CASSALGAGPYNEQFF	TGTGCCAGTAGTGCGCTGGGGGCGGGACCGTACAATGAGCAGTTCTTC
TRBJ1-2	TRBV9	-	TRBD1	CASSPRDRVGYTF	TGTGCCAGCAGCCCACGCGACAGGGTCGGCTACACCTTC
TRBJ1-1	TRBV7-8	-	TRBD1	CASSLVLGGYEAFF	TGTGCCAGCAGCTTAGTGCTAGGGGGCTATGAAGCTTTCTTT
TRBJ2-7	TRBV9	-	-	CASSVGGTSDEQYF	TGTGCCAGCAGCGTAGGGGGGACCTCTGACGAGCAGTACTTC
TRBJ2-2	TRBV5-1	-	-	CASSLDGTGELFF	TGCGCCAGCAGCTTGGACGGCACCGGGGAGCTGTTTTTT
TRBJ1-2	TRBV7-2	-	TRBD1	CASSLGTVYGYTF	TGTGCCAGCAGCCTCGGGACAGTCTATGGCTACACCTTC
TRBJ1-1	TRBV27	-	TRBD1	CASSRDRGTEAFF	TGTGCCAGCAGCAGGGACAGGGGCACTGAAGCTTTCTTT
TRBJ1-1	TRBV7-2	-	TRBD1	CASSLRPQGANTEAFF	TGTGCCAGCAGCTTACGACCGCAGGGGGCTAACACTGAAGCTTTCTTT